The 26 T cell receptor beta chains presented below share a single source sample, sequenced in a study of neurological immune-mediated disorders. TCRdb redid the calling of the 5' RACE reads with MiXCR, one entry per CDR3 protein. The sample records about 58,000 distinct CDR3 sequences, more than 3% being singletons. Sequencing was carried out using PBMCs. These receptors were collected from a woman aged 55-75 years with multiple sclerosis.

This chain joins TRBV29-1 and TRBJ1-4, with 7 bases fitting TRBD1. There are 13 residues in the CDR3. J was trimmed by 3 bases and V by 4 bases; bases with no gene match: 2. Germline CDR1 is SQVTM and CDR2 is ANQGSEA. CDR3 coding DNA: TGCAGCGTTGGTGGGACAGCTAATGAAAAACTGTTTTTT. Protein product: CSVGGTANEKLFF. Full variable domain (rest looked up from reference TRBV29-1 and TRBJ1-4): SAVISQKPSRDICQRGTSLTIQCQVDSQVTMMFWYRQQPGQSLTLIATANQGSEATYESGFVIDKFPISRPNLTFSTLTVSNMSPEDSSIYLCSVGGTANEKLFFGSGTQLSVL.

At least ten counts were recorded for this clonotype. This chain joins TRBV11-2 and TRBJ2-7, with 8 bases lining up with TRBD2. After removal of 1 base from V and 2 bases from J, the junction contained 10 bases not matched to a gene. Germline CDR1 reads SGHAT; CDR2 reads FQNNGV. This CDR3 has 17 residues. In DNA form, the CDR3 reads TGTGCCAGCAGCTTAGCCCGGGGGGGGCTCCCGGCCTACGAGCAGTACTTC. Translated, it gives CASSLARGGLPAYEQYF.

This clonotype came up many times. The chain links TRBV20-1 to TRBJ1-1; 7 bases match TRBD1. The CDR3 is made up of 14 amino acids. Germline values: CDR1 DFQATT, CDR2 SNEGSKA (reference sequence). V lost 5 bases and J lost 1; bases outside the gene matches: 7. The CDR3 reads CSAPRTGRNTEAFF. The CDR3 nucleotides read TGCAGTGCTCCCCGGACAGGTCGGAACACTGAAGCTTTCTTT.

In this sample, this clonotype turned up many times. The chain uses TRBV6-5 and TRBJ2-1; TRBD2 matches 8 bases. The V and J ends lost 0 bases and 3 bases, in that order; junction bases with no gene match: 16. This CDR3 is 20 amino acids long. Germline CDR1 reads MNHEY; CDR2 reads SVGAGI. CDR3 sequence (DNA): TGTGCCAGCAGTTACTCGGGGGTATGGTCGACTAGCGCTTACTACAATGAGCAGTTCTTC. The encoded protein is CASSYSGVWSTSAYYNEQFF.

This clonotype has a count of ten or more. The V gene is TRBV12-3 or TRBV12-4, the J gene TRBJ2-5, with unresolved D. V gave up 3 bases and J gave up 2 bases, with 10 bases separating them. The CDR3 has 14 amino acids. The CDR3 reads CASSFGRRQETQYF. CDR3 coding DNA: TGTGCCAGCAGTTTTGGACGGCGACAAGAGACCCAGTACTTC.

This clonotype was counted ten times or more. The V gene is TRBV6-6, the J gene TRBJ2-4; 11 bases align to TRBD1. The junction had 4 bases not matched to a gene; V was cut back by 5 bases and J by 7 bases. The CDR3 is 14 amino acids. Germline CDR1 is MNHNY and CDR2 is SVGAGI (reference sequence). The CDR3 protein is CASSTGTGGNIQYF. DNA for the CDR3: TGTGCCAGCAGTACCGGGACAGGGGGGAACATTCAGTACTTC.

This clonotype was recorded at least ten times. The rearrangement uses TRBV9 and TRBJ1-3; unclear D gene. Germline V gene lookup returns CDR1 SGDLS and CDR2 YYNGEE. V was cut by 0 bases and J by 0 bases, with 13 bases left in between. CDR3 length: 17 amino acids. As DNA, the CDR3 is TGTGCCAGCAGCGTAGGATCGGGATCCTACTCTGGAAACACCATATATTTT. This translates into CASSVGSGSYSGNTIYF.

This clonotype was counted at least ten times. The chain uses TRBV5-1 and TRBJ2-7, with 8 bases identical to TRBD1. With V trimmed by 4 bases and J by 3 bases, 3 bases remained unmatched. This CDR3 has 13 residues. Germline CDR1 SGHRS, CDR2 YFSETQ. The DNA for the CDR3 is TGCGCCAGCAGCGCGGGGACAGGCTACGAGCAGTACTTC. As protein: CASSAGTGYEQYF.

At least ten counts were recorded for this clonotype. The chain recombines TRBV20-1 with TRBJ2-4, with unresolved D. The CDR3 has 14 amino acids. V was pared by 5 bases and J by 9 bases, with 20 bases between. Germline CDR1 DFQATT, CDR2 SNEGSKA (reference sequence). The CDR3 protein is CSAAPGAQVGIQYF. The CDR3 DNA reads TGCAGTGCTGCCCCAGGAGCCCAGGTGGGCATTCAGTACTTC.

This clonotype was counted ten times or more. The gene calls are TRBV20-1 and TRBJ2-7; TRBD1 agrees at 7 bases. The junction had 11 bases not matched to a gene; V was cut back by 0 bases and J by 0 bases. This CDR3 is built from 17 residues. CDR1 DFQATT and CDR2 SNEGSKA come from the germline V gene (reference sequence). The CDR3 reads CSAREGIGQARSYEQYF. CDR3 nucleotides: TGCAGTGCTAGAGAGGGAATTGGACAGGCCCGCTCCTACGAGCAGTACTTC.

This clonotype has ten or more counts. The rearrangement uses TRBV12-3 or TRBV12-4 and TRBJ1-1, with D possibly TRBD1 on 5 matching bases. This CDR3 region has 12 residues. The V and J ends lost 6 bases and 7 bases respectively, with 12 bases between them. This CDR3 is CASSLTGREAFF. The CDR3 nucleotides are TGTGCCAGCAGCCTTACAGGTCGTGAAGCTTTCTTT.

This clonotype was counted at least ten times. The CDR3 DNA reads TGCAGTGCTAGTTTGGGGGCTGGAAACACCATATATTTT. This codes for CSASLGAGNTIYF. The genes are TRBV20-1 and TRBJ1-3; TRBD1 might be the D (5 bases). Trimming took off 3 bases at V and 2 bases at J, with 8 bases between the two ends. The germline V gene encodes CDR1 DFQATT and CDR2 SNEGSKA (reference sequence). CDR3 length equals 13 residues.

There are many counts of this clonotype. V gene TRBV28 combines with J gene TRBJ1-6, with D possibly being TRBD1 (6 bases). CDR3 length equals 15 residues. Between the trimmed V and J ends, which lost 6 bases and 9 bases, there was a span of 18 bases. CDR1 and CDR2 from the germline V gene are MDHEN and SYDVKM. CDR3 nucleotides: TGTGCCAGCAGGGGGACACAAACCTGGCGTTCACCCCTCCACTTT. Translating gives CASRGTQTWRSPLHF.

This clonotype was recorded at least ten times. The V call is TRBV29-1, the J call TRBJ1-1; TRBD1 agrees at 8 bases. Germline loops: CDR1 SQVTM, CDR2 ANQGSEA. V lost 6 bases and J lost 3; bases outside the gene matches: 3. CDR3 size: 12 residues. The CDR3 reads CSVGQGDTEAFF. DNA of the CDR3: TGCAGCGTCGGACAGGGCGACACTGAAGCTTTCTTT.

This clonotype occurred many times. The chain carries TRBV7-9 and TRBJ2-5; 8 nucleotides line up with TRBD1. This CDR3 contains 15 residues. Germline loops: CDR1 SEHNR, CDR2 FQNEAQ (reference sequence). V shed 4 bases and J 5 bases; nucleotides not matched to a gene: 9. The CDR3 DNA follows: TGTGCCAGCAGCTCGCCTCGACAGGGGTCCGAGACCCAGTACTTC. This sequence encodes CASSSPRQGSETQYF.

This clonotype was found many times. This sequence joins TRBV28 and TRBJ1-1, with D unclear. Per the germline V gene, CDR1 is MDHEN and CDR2 is SYDVKM. This CDR3 has 15 residues. Trimming stripped 0 bases from V and 3 bases from J, with 11 bases between. CDR3 sequence (DNA): TGTGCCAGCAGTTTATGGGGTAACGTGGACACTGAAGCTTTCTTT. Residues: CASSLWGNVDTEAFF.

This clonotype appeared many times. This chain links TRBV5-1 with TRBJ2-1, with 11 nucleotides matching TRBD2. J gave up 9 bases and V 3 bases, and 11 bases lay outside the gene matches. CDR1 SGHRS and CDR2 YFSETQ come from the germline V gene. This CDR3 spans 16 amino acids. DNA of the CDR3: TGCGCCAGCAGCTCTGCAACTAGCGGGAGACTAAGTGAGCAGTTCTTC. It yields the protein CASSSATSGRLSEQFF.

The sample holds many counts of this clonotype. V usage is TRBV7-2 and J usage is TRBJ2-7; 7 nucleotides match TRBD2. J was trimmed by 9 bases and V by 1 base; bases with no gene match: 12. This CDR3 spans 15 amino acids. Germline CDR1 and CDR2: SGHTA and FQGNSA. CDR3 nucleotides: TGTGCCAGCAGCTTAGATTCTAGCGGAATCACGGGGCAGTACTTC. Residues: CASSLDSSGITGQYF.

This clonotype was observed at least ten times. The chain combines TRBV5-1 with TRBJ2-5, with 9 bases matching TRBD1. The CDR3 contains 14 residues. From germline, CDR1 is SGHRS and CDR2 YFSETQ. The junction had 2 bases not matched to a gene; V was cut back by 1 base and J by 4 bases. The CDR3 nucleotides read TGCGCCAGCAGCTTGACAGGGGGCGCAGAGACCCAGTACTTC. This codes for CASSLTGGAETQYF. The full variable domain, rest sourced from reference TRBV5-1 and TRBJ2-5, is KAGVTQTPRYLIKTRGQQVTLSCSPISGHRSVSWYQQTPGQGLQFLFEYFSETQRNKGNFPGRFSGRQFSNSRSEMNVSTLELGDSALYLCASSLTGGAETQYFGPGTRLLVL.

This clonotype appeared many times. The chain combines TRBV20-1 with TRBJ2-1, with a weak D call TRBD2 (5 bases). The CDR3 consists of 14 residues. The germline V gene has CDR1 DFQATT and CDR2 SNEGSKA (reference sequence). V lost 5 bases, J lost 4 bases, and 15 bases lay in between. In DNA form, the CDR3 reads TGCAGTGCTGAGACCTGGGAGATGTACAATGAGCAGTTCTTC. Translation: CSAETWEMYNEQFF.

The chain is built from TRBV5-1 and TRBJ2-7, with 10 bases aligning to TRBD2. This CDR3 comprises 16 residues. Germline V lookup: CDR1 SGHRS, CDR2 YFSETQ. V gave up 5 bases and J gave up 2 bases; unmatched junction bases: 10. Written as DNA, the CDR3 is TGCGCCAGCAGTCCAGGGTTGGGACTAGCGACCTACGAGCAGTACTTC. As protein: CASSPGLGLATYEQYF. Full variable domain (rest looked up from reference TRBV5-1 and TRBJ2-7): KAGVTQTPRYLIKTRGQQVTLSCSPISGHRSVSWYQQTPGQGLQFLFEYFSETQRNKGNFPGRFSGRQFSNSRSEMNVSTLELGDSALYLCASSPGLGLATYEQYFGPGTRLTVT.

Many counts were recorded for this clonotype. The rearrangement links TRBV7-9 to TRBJ1-6; D gene unclear. CDR3 size: 16 residues. Trimming stripped 2 bases from V and 4 bases from J, with 12 bases between. Germline CDR1 and CDR2: SEHNR and FQNEAQ (reference sequence). CDR3 loop: CASSLLGVGYNSPLHF. In DNA form, the CDR3 reads TGTGCCAGCAGCTTACTCGGGGTTGGGTATAATTCACCCCTCCACTTT.

The table lists this clonotype with many counts. The chain uses TRBV20-1 and TRBJ1-6; 12 bases fit TRBD1. V was pared by 5 bases and J by 8 bases, with 7 bases of the junction left unmatched. CDR1 is DFQATT, CDR2 SNEGSKA, per germline (reference sequence). The CDR3 extends over 15 amino acids. CDR3 in amino acids: CSAQGQGAIDSPLHF. DNA of the CDR3: TGCAGTGCTCAGGGACAGGGGGCAATCGATTCACCCCTCCACTTT.

This clonotype was recorded many times. The chain recombines TRBV21-1 with TRBJ1-2. TRBV21-1 is a pseudogene locus. The CDR3 is 13 residues long. The CDR3 DNA sequence: TGTGCCAGCAGCAAGGTCTGCGGTCTGGGCTACACCTTC. This translates into CASSKVCGLGYTF.

This clonotype was seen at least ten times. The chain is built from TRBV7-8 and TRBJ2-7, with TRBD2 as a possible D gene (6 bases). The length of the CDR3 is 15 residues. Germline CDR1 and CDR2: SGHVS and FQNEAQ. Trimming left V 0 bases short and J 0 bases short, with 9 bases between. The CDR3 sequence is CASSLALASSYEQYF. In nucleotides, the CDR3 is TGTGCCAGCAGCTTAGCGCTAGCGTCCTCCTACGAGCAGTACTTC.

This clonotype was recorded many times. An end of the junction does not agree with germline; a read error may underlie this. This chain uses TRBV5-1 with TRBJ2-7; 9 nucleotides line up with TRBD2. The CDR3 contains 14 residues. CDR1 and CDR2 from the germline V gene are SGHRS and YFSETQ. CDR3 coding DNA: TGCGCCAGCAGTTTGGGTAGCGGGAGTATCGAGCAGTACTTC. Translated, it gives CASSLGSGSIEQYF.